These 20 T cell receptor beta chains originate from one sample sequenced in a study of Tregs in tolerant kidney transplant recipients. Measured with immunoSEQ multiplex PCR; TCRdb has only the in-frame clones, and not every one. This repertoire shows some 110,000 clones, roughly nine tenths found once; its top ten account for approximately 0.62%. Material for sequencing was CD4+ T cells from blood. The receptors here all came from a human donor in good health.

The V gene is TRBV6-1, the J gene TRBJ2-5, with D tentatively TRBD1 (6 bases). Germline V gives CDR1 MNHNS, CDR2 SASEGT. The V gene lost 5 bases and the J gene lost 2 bases, with 15 bases spanning the gap. This CDR3 is built from 15 residues. The DNA of the CDR3 is TGTGCCAGCAGTCCCTCGGGACACAGACAAGAGACCCAGTACTTC. Amino acids: CASSPSGHRQETQYF.

The chain recombines TRBV18 with TRBJ2-5, with D perhaps being TRBD1 or TRBD2 (5 bases each). Trimming cost V 3 bases and J 1 base, with 9 bases left between them. The CDR3 covers 14 residues. Germline CDR1 KGHSH, CDR2 LQKENI. In DNA, the CDR3 is TGTGCCAGCTCACCGAGGGGATTCCAAGAGACCCAGTACTTC. This codes for CASSPRGFQETQYF.

This sequence joins TRBV11-1 and TRBJ2-3; D uncertain. CDR1 is SGHAT and CDR2 is FQDESV in the germline V gene (reference sequence). The CDR3 covers 16 residues. V dropped 0 bases and J dropped 4 bases, with 14 bases sitting between them. The CDR3 spells CASSLAAGPPADTQYF. Written as DNA, the CDR3 is TGTGCCAGCAGCTTAGCTGCTGGACCCCCCGCAGATACGCAGTATTTT. The complete variable domain, with remaining parts taken from reference TRBV11-1 and TRBJ2-3, reads EAEVAQSPRYKITEKSQAVAFWCDPISGHATLYWYRQILGQGPELLVQFQDESVVDDSQLPKDRFSAERLKGVDSTLKIQPAELGDSAMYLCASSLAAGPPADTQYFGPGTRLTVL.

The chain employs TRBV4-2 and TRBJ2-2; TRBD1 matches at 9 bases. The V and J ends lost 1 base and 6 bases, in that order; junction bases with no gene match: 9. The CDR3 consists of 17 residues. Per the germline V gene, CDR1 is LGHNA and CDR2 is YNFKEQ. CDR3 amino acids: CASSQGGGQGLSGELFF. The CDR3 region has the DNA TGTGCCAGCAGCCAAGGAGGAGGACAGGGGTTGTCCGGGGAGCTGTTTTTT.

CDR3 nucleotides: TGTGCCAGCTCACCACAGGGACAGAACACTGAAGCTTTCTTT. Its protein product is CASSPQGQNTEAFF. The chain combines TRBV18 with TRBJ1-1; tentative D call: TRBD1 (6 bases). The germline V and J ends were trimmed by 1 base and 1 base, with 7 bases remaining between them. From germline, CDR1 is KGHSH and CDR2 LQKENI. This CDR3 contains 14 residues.

The gene calls are TRBV6-1 and TRBJ2-2, with no clear D. The CDR3 is made up of 12 amino acids. The V end lost 6 bases, the J end lost 6 bases, and 8 bases lay between the germline ends. CDR1 is MNHNS, CDR2 SASEGT, per germline. In DNA form, the CDR3 reads TGTGCCAGCAGACGTGGGTCCGGGGAGCTGTTTTTT. It is translated as CASRRGSGELFF.

J is TRBJ1-1 and V is TRBV6-1, with 11 positions matching TRBD1. The germline CDR1 and CDR2 sequences are MNHNS and SASEGT. The CDR3 runs to 15 residues. The junction had 7 bases not matched to a gene; V was cut back by 5 bases and J by 5 bases. The CDR3 sequence is CASSSGTGGLTEAFF. The CDR3 nucleotides read TGTGCCAGCAGTTCCGGGACAGGGGGATTAACTGAAGCTTTCTTT.

The chain recombines TRBV6-1 with TRBJ2-7; D perhaps matches TRBD2 (6 bases). The V end was cut by 7 bases, the J end by 3 bases, with 19 bases between. The CDR3 extends over 15 amino acids. Germline-derived CDR1 and CDR2 are MNHNS and SASEGT. DNA of the CDR3: TGTGCCAGCAAGATACGCACCTCGGACTACTACGAGCAGTACTTC. It yields the protein CASKIRTSDYYEQYF.

The J gene is TRBJ1-4, the V gene TRBV18; D gene unclear. The CDR3 is 16 residues long. CDR1 KGHSH and CDR2 LQKENI come from the germline V gene. V was shortened by 1 base and J by 0 bases, with 9 bases between the two germline ends. DNA for the CDR3: TGTGCCAGCTCACCACGGGAGGAGGCAACTAATGAAAAACTGTTTTTT. Amino acid sequence: CASSPREEATNEKLFF.

This clone was recorded only once. The chain links TRBV4-2 to TRBJ2-4; 15 nucleotides line up with TRBD2. Germline CDR1 is LGHNA and CDR2 is YNFKEQ. V gave up 0 bases and J gave up 9 bases; unmatched junction bases: 12. The CDR3 consists of 19 residues. CDR3 in amino acids: CASSQDLRTSGRASPIQYF. The DNA of the CDR3 is TGTGCCAGCAGCCAAGATCTGAGGACTAGCGGGAGGGCCAGTCCCATTCAGTACTTC.

The chain carries TRBV4-2 and TRBJ2-7, with D possibly TRBD1 on 5 matching bases. This CDR3 contains 17 residues. Trimming took off 0 bases at V and 1 base at J, with 16 bases between the two ends. Looked up from germline, CDR1 is LGHNA and CDR2 is YNFKEQ. This chain's CDR3 is CASSQEPRGRGSYEQYF. The CDR3 DNA is TGTGCCAGCAGCCAAGAACCAAGGGGCCGTGGGTCCTACGAGCAGTACTTC.

The chain links TRBV27 to TRBJ2-3; 11 bases are shared with TRBD1. Trimming took 3 bases from V and 4 from J; bases not matched to a gene: 6. CDR1 MNHEY and CDR2 SMNVEV come from the germline V gene (reference sequence). The CDR3 has 16 amino acids. CDR3 nucleotides: TGTGCCAGCAGTTTCCAGGGGGACAGGGGGTCAGATACGCAGTATTTT. It specifies CASSFQGDRGSDTQYF.

In its sample, this clone was seen once. The genes are TRBV25-1 and TRBJ1-2, with D tentatively TRBD1 (6 bases). V was shortened by 2 bases and J by 2 bases, with 12 bases between the two germline ends. This CDR3 is 15 amino acids long. Germline V gene data show CDR1 as MGHDK and CDR2 as SYGVNS. In DNA, the CDR3 is TGTGCCAGCAGTGAACACGGTACAGGGAACTATGGCTACACCTTC. It codes for CASSEHGTGNYGYTF.

The chain links TRBV9 to TRBJ2-5; 13 nucleotides match TRBD2. Germline CDR1 and CDR2: SGDLS and YYNGEE. Trimming removed 1 base from V and 7 bases from J; junction bases left unmatched: 7. CDR3 size: 16 residues. CDR3 bases: TGTGCCAGCAGCGTAACTAGCGGGGGGGGCCAGCGGACCCAGTACTTC. As protein: CASSVTSGGGQRTQYF.

The chain uses TRBV27 and TRBJ2-3; 10 bases match TRBD2. Germline CDR1 reads MNHEY; CDR2 reads SMNVEV (reference sequence). The V and J ends lost 0 bases and 4 bases, in that order; junction bases with no gene match: 4. The CDR3 contains 16 residues. CDR3 loop: CASSLSPSGGPDTQYF. CDR3 sequence (DNA): TGTGCCAGCAGTTTATCTCCTAGCGGGGGCCCAGATACGCAGTATTTT.

As DNA, the CDR3 is TGTGCCAGCAGCGGAAGACGACAGGGGGGATCCTACGAGCAGTACTTC. Its protein product is CASSGRRQGGSYEQYF. V gene TRBV7-9 combines with J gene TRBJ2-7; the match to TRBD1 covers 9 bases. From germline, CDR1 is SEHNR and CDR2 FQNEAQ (reference sequence). The CDR3 is 16 residues long. J was trimmed by 1 base and V by 5 bases; bases with no gene match: 9. Based on the CDR3 plus reference TRBV7-9 and TRBJ2-7, the full variable domain is DTGVSQNPRHKITKRGQNVTFRCDPISEHNRLYWYRQTLGQGPEFLTYFQNEAQLEKSRLLSDRFSAERPKGSFSTLEIQRTEQGDSAMYLCASSGRRQGGSYEQYFGPGTRLTVT.

The rearrangement joins TRBV7-2 to TRBJ2-1; 9 bases are shared with TRBD1. Germline loops: CDR1 SGHTA, CDR2 FQGNSA. The CDR3 length is 13 residues. V gave up 4 bases and J gave up 8 bases; unmatched junction bases: 3. This CDR3 is CASSSQGADEQFF. In DNA, the CDR3 is TGTGCCAGCAGCTCACAGGGGGCAGATGAGCAGTTCTTC.

The chain couples TRBV7-8 to TRBJ1-5; D is unclear. Trimming took 5 bases from V and 4 from J, leaving 18 bases between them. The CDR3 covers 16 residues. Per the germline V gene, CDR1 is SGHVS and CDR2 is FQNEAQ. CDR3 amino acids: CASSPTRVPINQPQHF. The CDR3 DNA is TGTGCCAGCAGCCCTACAAGGGTTCCTATAAATCAGCCCCAGCATTTT.

V and J are TRBV9 and TRBJ1-2; 7 bases map to TRBD1. V lost 3 bases and J lost 8; bases outside the gene matches: 7. From germline, CDR1 is SGDLS and CDR2 YYNGEE. The CDR3 consists of 13 residues. The CDR3: CASSATGVNGYTF. The CDR3 DNA sequence: TGTGCCAGCAGCGCCACAGGGGTAAACGGCTACACCTTC.

The chain recombines TRBV20-1 with TRBJ2-7; D is perhaps TRBD2 (5 bases). The CDR3 spans 10 residues. Per the germline V gene, CDR1 is DFQATT and CDR2 is SNEGSKA (reference sequence). Here the CDR3 reads CAMSRGEQYF. The CDR3 nucleotides are TGCGCAATGTCCCGGGGCGAGCAGTACTTC.